The clone carrying this T cell receptor beta chain was picked up many times. Its antigen remains unidentified. The data belong to a study of glioma-infiltrating T cells. Germline assignment: CDR1 MNHNS and CDR2 SASEGT. This CDR3 is 15 amino acids long. The V segment lost 8 bases and the J segment 1 base; nucleotides outside the gene matches: 11. Whole-study results and caveats: Tissue and blood shared very few CDR3 sequences. Gliomas, especially low-grade, showed above-expected tissue-blood divergence; non-neoplastic patients showed below.

Using RNA template, CDR3s of TCR alpha and beta were amplified with iRepertoire arm-PCR. For one-step reverse transcription and amplification, about 85-400 ng of tissue mRNA or PBMC total RNA was used. Via MiXCR, TCRdb re-called the multiplex PCR reads, giving one row per CDR3 protein. The sample includes tens of thousands of distinct CDR3 sequences, roughly 23% of them seen just once. The sample was glioma tissue, nonneoplastic brain tissue, or PBMCs (not recorded which). The V gene is TRBV6-1, the J gene TRBJ2-7; 7 bases line up with TRBD1. The TCR was taken from a human donor with low-grade glioma or glioblastoma, undergoing nonglioma brain surgery, or in good health (not recorded which). The CDR3: CASDSRQGGSYEQYF. CDR3 bases: TGTGCCAGCGACTCCCGACAGGGTGGATCCTACGAGCAGTACTTC.